This T cell receptor beta chain was sequenced in a study of response to subunit inactivated influenza vaccine. TCRdb redid the calling of the RT-PCR reads with MiXCR, one entry per CDR3 protein. This sample has about 520,000 distinct CDR3 sequences, with about 25% found just once. The germline V gene encodes CDR1 DFQATT and CDR2 SNEGSKA (reference sequence). Deletions cut 4 bases from V and 6 bases from J, with 15 bases between. The length of the CDR3 is 14 residues. V usage is TRBV20-1 and J usage is TRBJ2-2, with D uncertain. This receptor was taken from a man in his forties or fifties who received an inactivated influenza vaccine. Here the sequenced sample was CD4+ T cells sorted from PBMCs, taken 5 days after vaccination. CDR3 in DNA: TGCAGTGCTACTGGGATTAGCAACTCCGGGGAGCTGTTTTTT. Translated, it gives CSATGISNSGELFF.